This T cell receptor beta chain was recovered during a study of blood T cell repertoires in COVID-19. Participant age was roughly 18 to 100 years, and participants resided in 20 to 30 US areas. This CDR3 contains 15 residues. In the original analysis: From reference gene primer amplification, estimates of nucleated cell counts were derived. The protocol was immunoSEQ multiplex PCR, while the TCRdb copy is restricted to in-frame clones and leaves out a portion. V and J calls and clone size are those listed in that table; D and trimming were worked out from the DNA. The sample yields roughly 500,000 clones, about 88% seen once.

The sequence came from a woman aged 55-70 years who had recovered from COVID-19. The chain has TRBV21-1 and TRBJ1-1. TRBV21-1 is deemed a pseudogene. Sequenced: PBMCs or T cells enriched from blood (not recorded which). CDR3: CASWGGRARGTEAFF. The CDR3 nucleotides read TGTGCCTCTTGGGGTGGGAGGGCGAGAGGCACTGAAGCTTTCTTT.